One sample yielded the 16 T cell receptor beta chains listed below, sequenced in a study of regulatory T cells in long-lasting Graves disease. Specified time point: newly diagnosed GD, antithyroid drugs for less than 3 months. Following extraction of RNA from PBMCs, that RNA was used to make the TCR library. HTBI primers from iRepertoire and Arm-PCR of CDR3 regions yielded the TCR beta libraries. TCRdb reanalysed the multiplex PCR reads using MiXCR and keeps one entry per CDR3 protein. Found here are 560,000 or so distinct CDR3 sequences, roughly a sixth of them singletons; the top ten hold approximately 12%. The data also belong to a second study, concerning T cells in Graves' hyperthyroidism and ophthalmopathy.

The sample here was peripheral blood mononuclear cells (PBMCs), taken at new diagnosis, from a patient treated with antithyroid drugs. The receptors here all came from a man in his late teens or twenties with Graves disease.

CDR3 in DNA: TGTGCCAGCAGCATGAACAGGGACCAAGAGACCCAGTACTTC. It encodes CASSMNRDQETQYF. This chain connects TRBV7-9 to TRBJ2-5; D may be TRBD1 (6 bases). Trimming pared 5 bases from V and 0 bases from J, leaving 10 bases between. Germline V gene sequence: CDR1 SEHNR, CDR2 FQNEAQ (reference sequence). CDR3 length: 14 residues.

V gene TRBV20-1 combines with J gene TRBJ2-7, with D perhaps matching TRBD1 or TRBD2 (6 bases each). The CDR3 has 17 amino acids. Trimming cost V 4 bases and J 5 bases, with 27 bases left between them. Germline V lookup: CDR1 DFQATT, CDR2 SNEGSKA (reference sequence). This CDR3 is CSAIRPSRGQYWHEQYF. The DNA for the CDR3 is TGCAGTGCTATTCGCCCCTCCCGGGGGCAGTATTGGCACGAGCAGTACTTC.

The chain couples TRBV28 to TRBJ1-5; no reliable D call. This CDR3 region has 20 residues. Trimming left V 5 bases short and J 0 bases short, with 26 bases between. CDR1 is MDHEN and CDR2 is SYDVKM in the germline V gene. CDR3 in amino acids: CASSPPTFPGINFSNQPQHF. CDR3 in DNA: TGTGCCAGCAGTCCCCCAACCTTTCCCGGGATAAATTTTAGCAATCAGCCCCAGCATTTT.

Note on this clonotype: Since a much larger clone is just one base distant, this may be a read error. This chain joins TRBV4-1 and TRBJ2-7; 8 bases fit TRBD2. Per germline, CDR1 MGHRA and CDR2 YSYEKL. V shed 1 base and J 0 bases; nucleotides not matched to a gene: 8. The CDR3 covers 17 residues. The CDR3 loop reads CASSQGPRLATSYEQYF. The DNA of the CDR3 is TGCGCCAGCAGCCAAGGGCCGAGACTAGCGACCTCCTACGAGCAGTACTTC.

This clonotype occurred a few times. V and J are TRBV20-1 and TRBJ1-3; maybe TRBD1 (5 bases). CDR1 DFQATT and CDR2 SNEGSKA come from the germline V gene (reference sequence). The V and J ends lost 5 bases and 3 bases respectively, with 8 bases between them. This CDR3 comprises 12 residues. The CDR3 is CSAFDSGNTIYF. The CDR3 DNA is TGCAGTGCTTTCGACAGTGGAAACACCATATATTTT.

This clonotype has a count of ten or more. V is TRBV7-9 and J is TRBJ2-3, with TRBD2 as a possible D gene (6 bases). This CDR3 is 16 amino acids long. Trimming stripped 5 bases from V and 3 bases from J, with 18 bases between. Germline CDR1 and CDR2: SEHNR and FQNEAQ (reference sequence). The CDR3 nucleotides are TGTGCCAGCAGCCCCCGGGCGGCGGGAAAAACAGATACGCAGTATTTT. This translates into CASSPRAAGKTDTQYF.

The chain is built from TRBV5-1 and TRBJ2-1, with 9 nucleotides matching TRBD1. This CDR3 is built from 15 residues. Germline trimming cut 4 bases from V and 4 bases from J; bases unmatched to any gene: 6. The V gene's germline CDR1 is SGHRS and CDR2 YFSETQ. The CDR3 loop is CASSGSGTGYNEQFF. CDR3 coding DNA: TGCGCCAGCAGCGGTTCCGGGACAGGGTACAATGAGCAGTTCTTC.

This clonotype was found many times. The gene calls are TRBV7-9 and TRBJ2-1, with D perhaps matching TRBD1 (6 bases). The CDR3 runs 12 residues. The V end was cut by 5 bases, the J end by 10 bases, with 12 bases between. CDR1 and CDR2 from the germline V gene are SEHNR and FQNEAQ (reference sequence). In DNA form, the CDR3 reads TGTGCCAGCAGCCCGACCGACAGGGAGCAGTTCTTC. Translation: CASSPTDREQFF.

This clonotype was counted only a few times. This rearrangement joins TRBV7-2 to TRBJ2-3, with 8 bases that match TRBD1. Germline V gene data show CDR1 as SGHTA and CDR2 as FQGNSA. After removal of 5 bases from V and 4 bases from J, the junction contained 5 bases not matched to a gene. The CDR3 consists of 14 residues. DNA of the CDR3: TGTGCCAGCAGCCCGACAGGGGTCTCAGATACGCAGTATTTT. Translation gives CASSPTGVSDTQYF.

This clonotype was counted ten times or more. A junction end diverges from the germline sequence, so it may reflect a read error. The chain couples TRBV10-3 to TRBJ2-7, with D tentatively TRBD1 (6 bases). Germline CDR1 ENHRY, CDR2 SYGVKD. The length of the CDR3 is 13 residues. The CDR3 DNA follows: TGTGCCATAAGTGGTAGACAGGTCGACGAGCAGTACTTC. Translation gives CAISGRQVDEQYF.

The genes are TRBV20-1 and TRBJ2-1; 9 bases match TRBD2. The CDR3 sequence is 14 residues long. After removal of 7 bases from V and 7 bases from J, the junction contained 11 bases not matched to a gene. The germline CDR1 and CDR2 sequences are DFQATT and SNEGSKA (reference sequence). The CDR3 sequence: CSGVDSGSGNEQFF. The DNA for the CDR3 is TGCAGTGGCGTCGATAGCGGGAGCGGGAATGAGCAGTTCTTC.

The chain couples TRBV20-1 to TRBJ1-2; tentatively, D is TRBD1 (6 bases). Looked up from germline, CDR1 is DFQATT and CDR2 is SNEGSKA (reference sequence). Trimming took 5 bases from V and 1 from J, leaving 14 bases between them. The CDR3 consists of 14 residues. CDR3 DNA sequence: TGCAGTGCTCACGGAGGGGGGTTTAACTATGGCTACACCTTC. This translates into CSAHGGGFNYGYTF.

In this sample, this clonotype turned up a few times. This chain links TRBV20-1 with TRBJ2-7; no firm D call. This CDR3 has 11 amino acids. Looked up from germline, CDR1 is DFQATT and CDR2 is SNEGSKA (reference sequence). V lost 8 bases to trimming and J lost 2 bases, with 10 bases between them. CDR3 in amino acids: CSPSDAYEQYF. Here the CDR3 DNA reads TGCAGTCCTTCGGATGCCTACGAGCAGTACTTC.

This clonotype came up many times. The CDR3: CASSPGRGLKQFF. The CDR3 nucleotides are TGTGCCAGCAGTCCTGGACGGGGGCTAAAGCAGTTCTTC. The V and J genes are TRBV6-2 or TRBV6-3 and TRBJ2-1, with D possibly called TRBD1 or TRBD2 (6 bases each). Germline values: CDR1 MNHEY, CDR2 SVGEGT. V was pared by 5 bases and J by 11 bases, with 16 bases between. The CDR3 runs 13 residues.

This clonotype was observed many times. For the CDR3, the DNA is TGTGCCAGCAGCGGGACTAGCGGGAGCCAAGAGACCCAGTACTTC. Translated, it gives CASSGTSGSQETQYF. The chain is built from TRBV11-1 and TRBJ2-5; TRBD2 matches at 14 bases. The CDR3 has 15 residues. Germline CDR1 is SGHAT and CDR2 is FQDESV (reference sequence). Unmatched junction bases numbered 0, after V lost 5 bases and J lost 1 base.

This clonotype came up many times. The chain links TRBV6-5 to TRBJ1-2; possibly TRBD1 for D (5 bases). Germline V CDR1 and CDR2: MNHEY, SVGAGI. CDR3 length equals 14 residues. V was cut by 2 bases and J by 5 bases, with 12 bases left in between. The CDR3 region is CASSYASGLYGYTF. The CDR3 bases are TGTGCCAGCAGTTACGCCTCAGGGTTATATGGCTACACCTTC.